This paragraph reports one TCR beta chain. The data stem from a study of blood T cell repertoires in COVID-19. Study-level information: Acute-phase and convalescent COVID-19 samples originated in the United States, Italy and Spain.

Original processing notes: Amplification from reference gene primers served as the basis for estimated nucleated cell counts. The repertoire was sequenced with immunoSEQ multiplex PCR; TCRdb's copy has only in-frame clones and lacks some. The DNA was the basis for D and trimming; V, J and clone size are from that table. This table holds approximately 150,000 clones, roughly 88% found once. The sample taken for sequencing was peripheral blood. The sequence was obtained from a man in his fifties or sixties with active or convalescent COVID-19.

The CDR3 here is CAISEGEGIVYEQYF. DNA of the CDR3: TGTGCCATCAGTGAGGGGGAGGGGATTGTCTACGAGCAGTACTTC. The V gene is TRBV10-3, the J gene TRBJ2-7; 7 positions agree with TRBD2. Trimming took 2 bases from V and 3 from J; bases not matched to a gene: 7. This CDR3 has 15 residues. Germline V CDR1 and CDR2: ENHRY, SYGVKD.